Sequencing of this TCR beta chain was carried out in a study of cytomegalovirus exposure and HLA in healthy donors (dated by TCRdb to the late 2010s). At the level of the whole study: A later analysis indicated that the 100 to 150 validation repertoires were generated on the platform also employed for the roughly 730 repertoires of the first cohort. The study was designed to test whether signatures of past pathogen exposure could be identified by cataloging public T cell receptors. A separate validation cohort of roughly 130 different subjects was used in addition to the roughly 670-subject first cohort. To predict cytomegalovirus infection status, the study brought together high-throughput TCR immunosequencing, statistical association of individual TCRs with disease status, and machine learning.

The germline V gene encodes CDR1 SGHAT and CDR2 FQNNGV. The V end gives up 3 bases and the J end 5 bases, leaving 2 bases in the junction not matched to a gene. The CDR3 runs 13 residues from the cysteine to the phenylalanine. Left in the record is the CDR3 DNA by itself, 39 bases read in frame from the first base. Donors formed part of the validation cohort, which comprised about 120 subjects and was distinct from the first cohort of 550 to 850 subjects. Summary of the overall study and its limitations: The authors suggested that the approach could potentially be extended to other disease states and immunological phenotypes. A later analysis found that TCRs clustered in the first cohort also tended to co-occur in the roughly 120 validation repertoires, with 94% of cluster scores above 0. Most TCR sequences were seen in very few donors, while some public TCRs were found in many individuals. In vitro tests confirmed that a few of the cytomegalovirus-associated TCR beta chains recognize cytomegalovirus antigens. The study listed 170 or so TCR beta chains as associated with cytomegalovirus. Cytomegalovirus status was reported to be diagnosed by the classifier with high specificity and sensitivity in both the original and validation cohorts. A later analysis lacked HLA typing for the validation cohort, so it scored co-occurrence in that cohort across all 120 or so repertoires.

Comments on this clone: Its antigen is still unknown. Per-base qualities were not stored, and no clone one base away is much larger.

Library preparation employed the immunoSEQ multiplex PCR assay. In the paper's pipeline: To diagnose cytomegalovirus status from the catalog of TCR beta chain sequences, a statistical classification framework was built. Sourced from immuneACCESS, this table was stored by TCRdb with only in-frame sequences that have V and J called. A share of the clones is absent; for the studies checked, an unresolved V gene accounts for under half, and the remainder has no known explanation. That table supplies the V and J calls and clone size; D and trimming were determined from the DNA. The sample table records about 180,000 clones; about 85% of these occur just once. The ten largest clones capture about 17% of the sample.

This clonotype was sampled from a young man in good health and CMV-seropositive. The rearrangement joined TRBV11-2 to TRBJ2-3; the central 7 bases match TRBD2. Sequenced: PBMCs. DNA sequence: TGTGCCAGCAGCTTGGGGGGGGAAGATACGCAGTATTTT. Its protein is CASSLGGEDTQYF. The reference TRBV11-2 and TRBJ2-3 proteins fill in what lies around the CDR3, so the full variable domain reads EAGVAQSPRYKIIEKRQSVAFWCNPISGHATLYWYQQILGQGPKLLIQFQNNGVVDDSQLPKDRFSAERLKGVDSTLKIQPAKLEDSAVYLCASSLGGEDTQYFGPGTRLTVL.